Below, 9 T cell receptor beta chains from the same sample are listed, as sequenced in a study of T cells in Graves' hyperthyroidism and ophthalmopathy. What was amplified from RNA transcripts were TCR beta CDR3 regions. The study used the HTBI primer set for a first-round RT-PCR of the TCR CDR3. TCRdb reanalysed the multiplex PCR reads using MiXCR and keeps one entry per CDR3 protein. The sample has 250,000 to 300,000 distinct CDR3 sequences; around a fifth are singletons. The sequenced material came from blood. The origin of the receptors is a man aged 50 to 60 with Graves' ophthalmopathy.

The chain joins TRBV12-3 or TRBV12-4 to TRBJ1-4; no clear D gene. The CDR3 consists of 12 residues. Trimming removed 4 bases at V and 6 bases at J, with 6 bases between. CDR3 in DNA: TGTGCCAGCAGTTCCTGGTATGAAAAACTGTTTTTT. Protein sequence: CASSSWYEKLFF.

As regards this clonotype: This may come from a read error, since a much larger clone is one base off. The chain is built from TRBV20-1 and TRBJ1-4; TRBD1 is a possible D gene (6 bases). This CDR3 contains 14 residues. Germline V CDR1 and CDR2: DFQATT, SNEGSKA (reference sequence). This CDR3 reads CSVGGAGSNKKLFF. CDR3 coding DNA: TGCAGTGTGGGGGGCGCGGGATCTAATAAAAAACTGTTTTTT.

The chain combines TRBV27 with TRBJ2-1; TRBD2 matches at 12 bases. The germline V gene encodes CDR1 MNHEY and CDR2 SMNVEV (reference sequence). V lost 5 bases and J lost 8; bases outside the gene matches: 7. The CDR3 contains 15 residues. The CDR3 nucleotides read TGTGCCAGCAGTCCGACTAGCGGGAGTGTGGATGAGCAGTTCTTC. This translates into CASSPTSGSVDEQFF.

This clonotype came up many times. The chain combines TRBV28 with TRBJ1-2, with 7 bases aligning to TRBD1. This CDR3 region has 13 residues. Looked up from germline, CDR1 is MDHEN and CDR2 is SYDVKM. V shed 4 bases and J 7 bases; nucleotides not matched to a gene: 6. Here the CDR3 DNA reads TGTGCCAGCAGTTCGCCGACAGGGTTTGGCTACACCTTC. Translation: CASSSPTGFGYTF.

This chain joins TRBV28 and TRBJ2-1; tentatively, D is TRBD1 (6 bases). This CDR3 has 16 amino acids. V dropped 1 base and J dropped 1 base, with 11 bases sitting between them. CDR1 is MDHEN, CDR2 SYDVKM, per germline. The DNA for the CDR3 is TGTGCCAGCAGTTTATTTGGCAGGGGATCCTACAATGAGCAGTTCTTC. Translating it yields CASSLFGRGSYNEQFF.

The sample holds a few counts of this clonotype. V and J are TRBV27 and TRBJ2-2; tentatively, D is TRBD1 (6 bases). Germline CDR1 is MNHEY and CDR2 is SMNVEV (reference sequence). CDR3 length: 14 residues. The V gene lost 5 bases and the J gene lost 2 bases, with 9 bases spanning the gap. The CDR3 sequence: CASSKGHNTGELFF. CDR3 bases: TGTGCCAGCAGTAAGGGACATAACACCGGGGAGCTGTTTTTT.

The chain links TRBV4-1 to TRBJ2-1; 10 bases fit TRBD2. V shed 0 bases, J shed 5 bases, and the junction held 7 bases outside the gene matches. The CDR3 spans 17 residues. CDR1 is MGHRA and CDR2 is YSYEKL in the germline V gene. As DNA, the CDR3 is TGCGCCAGCAGCCAAGATGGTAGCGGGAGGACCGACAATGAGCAGTTCTTC. Its translation: CASSQDGSGRTDNEQFF.

This clonotype appeared a few times. V is TRBV5-5 and J is TRBJ2-5, with D perhaps TRBD2 (5 bases). Trimming removed 0 bases from V and 3 bases from J, with 9 bases in between. Per the germline V gene, CDR1 is SGHKS and CDR2 is YYEKEE (reference sequence). The CDR3 loop spans 14 amino acids. CDR3 region: CASSLGGREETQYF. CDR3 bases: TGTGCCAGCAGCTTGGGAGGGAGAGAAGAGACCCAGTACTTC.

The chain carries TRBV6-1 and TRBJ2-2; 10 positions agree with TRBD1. The CDR3 is made up of 15 amino acids. V dropped 8 bases and J dropped 7; count of bases not matched to a gene: 10. CDR1 is MNHNS and CDR2 is SASEGT in the germline V gene. The CDR3: CASGTAGTGVGELFF. The DNA for the CDR3 is TGTGCCAGCGGCACAGCCGGGACAGGGGTCGGGGAGCTGTTTTTT.